The source of this TCR beta chain is a study of CD8 T cells in Susac syndrome. On this clonotype itself: Its antigen is unidentified.

Points from the study as a whole: The study conceded that relatively few individuals underwent its TCR sequencing and HLA analysis.

When the RNA was reverse transcribed, random hexamers were used with an input of roughly 0.5 to 1 ug. The amplification used immunoSEQ multiplex PCR on TCR beta CDR3; it spanned 54 Vbeta and 13 Jbeta. MiXCR, run by TCRdb on the immunoSEQ multiplex PCR reads, gives a single entry per CDR3 protein. The sample has about 60,000 distinct CDR3 sequences, approximately 94% seen once; the top ten hold 0.15% to 0.2%. V gave up 0 bases and J gave up 4 bases; unmatched junction bases: 11. CDR3 size: 18 residues. Germline V lookup: CDR1 LGHNA, CDR2 YNFKEQ. Sequencing of TCR beta covered CD8+ and CD4+ T cells obtained from blood. Through negative isolation, CD4+ and CD8+ T cells were obtained, while TEMRA cells were enriched using FACS.

This TCR derives from a human donor in good health. This chain uses TRBV4-2 with TRBJ2-2; 7 bases are a match to TRBD2. Sequencing was carried out using CD8+ T cells from PBMCs. This CDR3 reads CASSQDLVGWEGTGELFF. Written as DNA, the CDR3 is TGTGCCAGCAGCCAAGATCTGGTTGGGTGGGAGGGCACCGGGGAGCTGTTTTTT.